The clone carrying this T cell receptor beta chain appeared a few times. The antigen is unknown. The source of the sample is a study of cytomegalovirus exposure and HLA in healthy donors. The PCR made use of 60 Vbeta and 13 Jbeta primers. Assay used: immunoSEQ multiplex PCR; TCRdb lists only in-frame clones, some missing. In the table there are 190,000 or so clones, around 86% of which are singletons. General observations from the study: Earlier analysis found most TCR beta V segments productive about 87% or about 30% of the time. Upon later analysis, TCR association rates were observed to vary by HLA locus, being highest for DRB1 and lowest for HLA-C.

Trimming removed 6 bases at V and 3 bases at J, with 6 bases between. The germline V gene has CDR1 MNHEY and CDR2 SMNVEV (reference sequence). The CDR3 has 11 amino acids. The chain combines TRBV27 with TRBJ2-7; D ambiguous. The specimen sequenced was PBMCs. This TCR derives from a man aged 50-59 years in good health and CMV-seronegative. The CDR3 DNA reads TGTGCCAGCAGACAAAGCTACGAGCAGTACTTC. Its translation: CASRQSYEQYF.